Below are 12 T cell receptor beta chains sequenced from a single sample in a study of regulatory T cells in long-lasting Graves disease. Time point here: persistent/refractory GD, antithyroid drugs over 5 years with positive TRAb. PBMCs were the source of the RNA used for TCR sequencing. Sequencing libraries for TCR beta were prepared with iRepertoire HTBI primers and Arm-PCR of CDR3 regions. MiXCR was run by TCRdb on the multiplex PCR reads, yielding one entry per CDR3 protein. Of approximately 380,000 distinct CDR3 sequences in the sample, around 21% are singletons; the top ten hold roughly 20%. The sample here was peripheral blood mononuclear cells (PBMCs), taken when the disease was refractory, from a patient treated with antithyroid drugs. The receptors were sampled from a female donor with Graves disease.

This clonotype was counted ten times or more. The chain couples TRBV28 to TRBJ1-2; D remains unclear. CDR1 MDHEN and CDR2 SYDVKM come from the germline V gene. This CDR3 is 14 amino acids long. The ends were cut back, 6 bases at V and 7 bases at J, with 18 bases in the middle. DNA of the CDR3: TGTGCCAGCAGGTTCTCTAGCACGTCGGGTGGCTACACCTTC. This translates into CASRFSSTSGGYTF.

Ten or more counts support this clonotype. As DNA, the CDR3 is TGTGCCAGCAGCTTAACTCGAAGTTCCCTTTACGAGCAGTACTTC. Protein: CASSLTRSSLYEQYF. V and J are TRBV11-2 and TRBJ2-7, with D uncertain. This CDR3 region has 15 residues. Per the germline V gene, CDR1 is SGHAT and CDR2 is FQNNGV. V was trimmed by 2 bases and J by 4 bases, leaving 15 bases between them.

This clonotype was seen repeatedly, ten times or more. The gene calls are TRBV2 and TRBJ2-7; D might be TRBD1 (6 bases). CDR1 is SNHLY and CDR2 is FYNNEI in the germline V gene. The V gene lost 11 bases and the J gene lost 2 bases, with 19 bases spanning the gap. The CDR3 contains 14 residues. The CDR3, as DNA: TGTGCCGGAAAAGAACAGGGACCCACCTACGAGCAGTACTTC. Its protein product is CAGKEQGPTYEQYF.

The CDR3 reads CSAISSGQASYEQYF. CDR3 in DNA: TGCAGTGCTATTTCCTCGGGACAGGCCTCCTACGAGCAGTACTTC. V is TRBV20-1 and J is TRBJ2-7, with TRBD1 matching over 8 bases. CDR3 size: 15 residues. Unmatched junction bases numbered 8, after V lost 4 bases and J lost 0 bases. In germline, CDR1 is DFQATT, CDR2 SNEGSKA (reference sequence).

This clonotype was seen only a few times. A read error may produce the germline difference seen at one junction end. The chain joins TRBV7-9 to TRBJ1-5, with TRBD1 matching 7 bases. Germline V CDR1 and CDR2: SEHNR, FQNEAQ (reference sequence). The CDR3 length is 14 residues. CDR3 in amino acids: CAGSPGQPNQPQHF. CDR3 nucleotides: TGTGCCGGCAGCCCGGGACAGCCCAATCAGCCCCAGCATTTT.

The rearrangement links TRBV30 to TRBJ1-1, with a tentative D call TRBD1 (6 bases). Germline-derived CDR1 and CDR2 are GTSNPN and SVGIG (reference sequence). The CDR3 has 11 residues. The ends were cut back, 3 bases at V and 12 bases at J, with 14 bases in the middle. The CDR3 loop is CAWSQGTGSFF. CDR3 nucleotides: TGTGCCTGGAGCCAGGGGACTGGGTCTTTCTTT.

This clonotype was found many times. The gene calls are TRBV5-1 and TRBJ2-7, with D perhaps matching TRBD1 (6 bases). CDR3 length: 12 residues. Between the trimmed V and J ends, which lost 7 bases and 2 bases, there was a span of 10 bases. Germline V CDR1 and CDR2: SGHRS, YFSETQ. CDR3 sequence: CASQGLTYEQYF. CDR3 nucleotides: TGCGCCAGCCAGGGGCTTACCTACGAGCAGTACTTC.

The rearrangement uses TRBV2 and TRBJ2-1; D is perhaps TRBD1 (6 bases). The CDR3 sequence is 15 residues long. V lost 5 bases and J lost 6, with 17 bases in between. The V gene's germline CDR1 is SNHLY and CDR2 FYNNEI. In DNA form, the CDR3 reads TGTGCCAGCAGTATCGGGACACCTATAGCCAATGAGCAGTTCTTC. Translated: CASSIGTPIANEQFF.

This chain connects TRBV20-1 to TRBJ2-3, with 8 bases matching TRBD2. V lost 0 bases to trimming and J lost 5 bases; unmatched junction nucleotides: 4. Germline CDR1 and CDR2: DFQATT and SNEGSKA (reference sequence). This CDR3 is built from 14 residues. CDR3 residues: CSARDGLAGDTQYF. The CDR3 DNA reads TGCAGTGCTAGAGATGGGCTAGCGGGAGATACGCAGTATTTT.

The genes are TRBV27 and TRBJ2-6, with TRBD2 identical over 7 bases. The V and J ends lost 5 bases and 2 bases, in that order; junction bases with no gene match: 6. Germline CDR1 MNHEY, CDR2 SMNVEV (reference sequence). The CDR3 covers 16 residues. CDR3: CASSLTGGTGANVLTF. The CDR3 nucleotides are TGTGCCAGCAGTCTGACGGGGGGAACTGGGGCCAACGTCCTGACTTTC.

This clonotype was detected only a few times. The V call is TRBV14, the J call TRBJ2-6, with no clear D. This CDR3 has 17 amino acids. CDR1 is SGHDN and CDR2 is FVKESK in the germline V gene. Between the trimmed V and J ends, which lost 0 bases and 0 bases, there was a span of 9 bases. CDR3 coding DNA: TGTGCCAGCAGCCAAGAGGGTACAGCCTCTGGGGCCAACGTCCTGACTTTC. Translating it yields CASSQEGTASGANVLTF. The full variable domain, in which reference TRBV14 and TRBJ2-6 provide the parts outside the CDR3, is EAGVTQFPSHSVIEKGQTVTLRCDPISGHDNLYWYRRVMGKEIKFLLHFVKESKQDESGMPNNRFLAERTGGTYSTLKVQPAELEDSGVYFCASSQEGTASGANVLTFGAGSRLTVL.

Comment on this clonotype: This CDR3 is missing its conserved last phenylalanine or tryptophan, likely due to a read error. The chain carries TRBV6-5 and TRBJ2-7, with unresolved D. Trimming pared 4 bases from V and 0 bases from J, leaving 16 bases between. The germline V gene has CDR1 MNHEY and CDR2 SVGAGI. The length of the CDR3 is 16 residues. This CDR3 is CASSWASGLGSYEQYS. As DNA, the CDR3 is TGTGCCAGCAGTTGGGCCTCGGGCCTCGGCTCCTACGAGCAGTACTCC.